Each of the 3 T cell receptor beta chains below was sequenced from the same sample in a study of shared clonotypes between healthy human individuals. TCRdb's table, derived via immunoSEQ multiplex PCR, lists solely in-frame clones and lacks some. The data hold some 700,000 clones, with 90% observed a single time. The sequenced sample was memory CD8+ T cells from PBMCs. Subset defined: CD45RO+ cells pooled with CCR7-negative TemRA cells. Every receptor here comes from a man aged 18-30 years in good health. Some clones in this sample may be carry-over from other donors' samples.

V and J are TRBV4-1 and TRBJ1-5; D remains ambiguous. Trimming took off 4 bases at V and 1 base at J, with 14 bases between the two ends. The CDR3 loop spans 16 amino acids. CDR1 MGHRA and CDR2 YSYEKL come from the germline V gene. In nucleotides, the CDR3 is TGCGCCAGCAGCCCGGTCGAAGGCGGGAGCAATCAGCCCCAGCATTTT. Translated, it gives CASSPVEGGSNQPQHF.

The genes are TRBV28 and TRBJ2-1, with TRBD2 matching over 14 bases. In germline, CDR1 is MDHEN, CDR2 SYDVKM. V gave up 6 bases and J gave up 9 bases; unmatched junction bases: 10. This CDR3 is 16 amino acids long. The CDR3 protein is CASRTVTSGRALEQFF. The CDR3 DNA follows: TGTGCCAGCAGAACTGTGACTAGCGGGAGGGCACTTGAGCAGTTCTTC. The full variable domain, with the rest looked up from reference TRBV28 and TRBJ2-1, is DVKVTQSSRYLVKRTGEKVFLECVQDMDHENMFWYRQDPGLGLRLIYFSYDVKMKEKGDIPEGYSVSREKKERFSLILESASTNQTSMYLCASRTVTSGRALEQFFGPGTRLTVL.

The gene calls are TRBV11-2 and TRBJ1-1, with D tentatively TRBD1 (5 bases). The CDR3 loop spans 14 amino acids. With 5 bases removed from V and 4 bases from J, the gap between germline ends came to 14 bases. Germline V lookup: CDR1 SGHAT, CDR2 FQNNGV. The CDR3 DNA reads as TGTGCCAGCAGCCTAGGGACGGTTAGCACTGAAGCTTTCTTT. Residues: CASSLGTVSTEAFF.